Presented here are 13 T cell receptor beta chains from one specimen sequenced in a study of tumor T cells in aggressive B-cell lymphoma. Generated by immunoSEQ multiplex PCR, the TCRdb table keeps only in-frame clones and is missing some. The data contain roughly 3,000 clones, 88% of them singletons. What was sequenced was tumor tissue. The source of these receptors is an adult with diffuse large B cell lymphoma.

This clone was counted between two and nine times. The chain carries TRBV7-9 and TRBJ1-4; D is unclear. The V gene lost 8 bases and the J gene lost 1 base, with 5 bases spanning the gap. This CDR3 has 12 amino acids. In germline, CDR1 is SEHNR, CDR2 FQNEAQ (reference sequence). The DNA of the CDR3 is TGTGCCAGCGGGCTAACTAATGAAAAACTGTTTTTT. Protein sequence: CASGLTNEKLFF.

The chain carries TRBV12-5 and TRBJ2-7; D not resolved. Germline CDR1 is LGHNT and CDR2 is FRNRAP. The V and J ends lost 7 bases and 4 bases respectively, with 11 bases between them. This CDR3 region has 12 residues. Here the CDR3 DNA reads TGTGCTAGTGACCCAGATTTTTACGAGCAGTACTTC. Residues: CASDPDFYEQYF.

The V and J genes are TRBV5-1 and TRBJ2-1, with 10 bases lining up with TRBD2. Trimming took 1 base from V and 6 from J; bases not matched to a gene: 10. CDR1 and CDR2 from the germline V gene are SGHRS and YFSETQ. The CDR3 has 17 amino acids. The CDR3 coding sequence is TGCGCCAGCAGCTTGACCCTCCCTAGCGGGAGTACCAATGAGCAGTTCTTC. Amino acid sequence: CASSLTLPSGSTNEQFF.

The rearrangement uses TRBV6-1 and TRBJ1-2; 8 nucleotides align to TRBD1. J was trimmed by 7 bases and V by 4 bases; bases with no gene match: 11. The length of the CDR3 is 15 residues. CDR1 and CDR2 from the germline V gene are MNHNS and SASEGT. The CDR3 spells CASSASTGAAGGYTF. In nucleotides, the CDR3 is TGTGCCAGCAGTGCCTCGACAGGGGCTGCTGGTGGCTACACCTTC.

V and J are TRBV2 and TRBJ2-2; no firm D call. Germline lookup yields CDR1 SNHLY and CDR2 FYNNEI. The CDR3 spans 13 residues. Deletions cut 6 bases from V and 6 bases from J, with 11 bases between. CDR3 loop: CASRRVDAGELFF. The CDR3 region has the DNA TGTGCCAGCAGACGGGTAGACGCCGGGGAGCTGTTTTTT.

The chain carries TRBV6-1 and TRBJ1-5; D perhaps matches TRBD1 (6 bases). The CDR3 sequence is 13 residues long. V shed 4 bases and J shed 7 bases, with 11 bases lying between them. Germline V gene sequence: CDR1 MNHNS, CDR2 SASEGT. CDR3 nucleotide sequence: TGTGCCAGCAGTGGGGGACAAAAACAGCCCCAGCATTTT. Its protein product is CASSGGQKQPQHF.

This rearrangement joins TRBV7-3 to TRBJ2-7, with 8 bases lining up with TRBD1. In germline, CDR1 is SGHTA, CDR2 FQGTGA. This CDR3 spans 14 amino acids. V shed 10 bases and J 1 base; nucleotides not matched to a gene: 9. For the CDR3, the DNA is TGTGCCACAACCTGGACAGGGCTTTCCTACGAGCAGTACTTC. It translates to CATTWTGLSYEQYF.

The CDR3, as DNA: TGTGCCAGTAGAAGGAACGGGGATAACACCGGGGAGCTGTTTTTT. Amino acids: CASRRNGDNTGELFF. The chain carries TRBV19 and TRBJ2-2; maybe TRBD2 (5 bases). The V gene's germline CDR1 is LNHDA and CDR2 SQIVND (reference sequence). The CDR3 is 15 amino acids. V shed 6 bases and J shed 2 bases, with 13 bases lying between them. The whole variable domain, filled in from reference TRBV19 and TRBJ2-2, reads DGGITQSPKYLFRKEGQNVTLSCEQNLNHDAMYWYRQDPGQGLRLIYYSQIVNDFQKGDIAEGYSVSREKKESFPLTVTSAQKNPTAFYLCASRRNGDNTGELFFGEGSRLTVL.

The chain combines TRBV7-8 with TRBJ2-5; D perhaps matches TRBD2 (5 bases). V lost 8 bases and J lost 0, with 13 bases in between. This CDR3 has 14 amino acids. CDR1 is SGHVS and CDR2 is FQNEAQ in the germline V gene. CDR3 sequence reads: CASRRRRDQETQYF. CDR3 DNA sequence: TGTGCCAGCCGCCGGAGGCGGGACCAAGAGACCCAGTACTTC.

This chain connects TRBV13 to TRBJ2-7; tentative D call: TRBD1 (6 bases). CDR1 is PRHDT, CDR2 FYEKMQ, per germline (reference sequence). Trimming pared 2 bases from V and 8 bases from J, leaving 10 bases between. The CDR3 has 12 amino acids. CDR3 DNA: TGTGCCAGCAGCTTAAAACAGGGCCAGCAGTACTTC. Protein: CASSLKQGQQYF.

The chain recombines TRBV19 with TRBJ1-1; TRBD1 is a possible D gene (6 bases). Trimming removed 6 bases at V and 6 bases at J, with 14 bases between. Germline values: CDR1 LNHDA, CDR2 SQIVND (reference sequence). This CDR3 has 13 amino acids. CDR3 nucleotides: TGTGCCAGTAGCCTAGGGGGTTTCGCTGAAGCTTTCTTT. Protein product: CASSLGGFAEAFF.

This chain joins TRBV11-2 and TRBJ1-1; D is ambiguous. This CDR3 region has 20 residues. V lost 0 bases, J lost 1 base, and 24 bases lay in between. CDR1 and CDR2 from the germline V gene are SGHAT and FQNNGV. The CDR3 protein is CASSLDLLSGVGEKNTEAFF. For the CDR3, the DNA is TGTGCCAGCAGCTTAGATCTATTGTCGGGAGTTGGGGAGAAGAACACTGAAGCTTTCTTT. Together with reference TRBV11-2 and TRBJ1-1, the CDR3 gives the full variable domain: EAGVAQSPRYKIIEKRQSVAFWCNPISGHATLYWYQQILGQGPKLLIQFQNNGVVDDSQLPKDRFSAERLKGVDSTLKIQPAKLEDSAVYLCASSLDLLSGVGEKNTEAFFGQGTRLTVV.

The chain employs TRBV30 and TRBJ1-5; possible D gene TRBD1, 6 bases. The CDR3 is made up of 15 amino acids. V was cut by 0 bases and J by 5 bases, with 14 bases left in between. In germline, CDR1 is GTSNPN, CDR2 SVGIG (reference sequence). Here the CDR3 DNA reads TGTGCCTGGAGTGTATTTGGGGGCGCCCATCAGCCCCAGCATTTT. Translated, it gives CAWSVFGGAHQPQHF. The entire variable domain, with the rest obtained from reference TRBV30 and TRBJ1-5, is as follows: SQTIHQWPATLVQPVGSPLSLECTVEGTSNPNLYWYRQAAGRGLQLLFYSVGIGQISSEVPQNLSASRPQDRQFILSSKKLLLSDSGFYLCAWSVFGGAHQPQHFGDGTRLSIL.